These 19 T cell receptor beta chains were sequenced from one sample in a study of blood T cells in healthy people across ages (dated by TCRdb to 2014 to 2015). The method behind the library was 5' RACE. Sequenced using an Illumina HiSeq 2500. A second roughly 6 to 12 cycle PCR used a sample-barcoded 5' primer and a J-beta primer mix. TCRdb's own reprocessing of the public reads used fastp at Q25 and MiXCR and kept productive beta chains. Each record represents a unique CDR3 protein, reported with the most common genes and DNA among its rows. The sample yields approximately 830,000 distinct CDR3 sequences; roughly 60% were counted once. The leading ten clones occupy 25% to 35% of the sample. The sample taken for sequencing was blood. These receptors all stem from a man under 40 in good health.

The DNA of the CDR3 is TGCAGCGTTGAAGATCAAGGGAACGGGGCCAACGTCCTGACTTTC. Translation gives CSVEDQGNGANVLTF. This chain links TRBV29-1 with TRBJ2-6; D is unresolved. V was trimmed by 0 bases and J by 4 bases, leaving 10 bases between them. This CDR3 contains 15 residues. Germline V gives CDR1 SQVTM, CDR2 ANQGSEA.

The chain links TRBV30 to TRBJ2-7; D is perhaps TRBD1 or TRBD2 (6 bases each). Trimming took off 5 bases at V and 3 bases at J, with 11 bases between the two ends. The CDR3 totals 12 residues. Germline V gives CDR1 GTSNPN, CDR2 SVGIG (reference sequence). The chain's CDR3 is CAWGGGFYEQYF. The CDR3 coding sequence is TGTGCCTGGGGAGGGGGGTTCTACGAGCAGTACTTC.

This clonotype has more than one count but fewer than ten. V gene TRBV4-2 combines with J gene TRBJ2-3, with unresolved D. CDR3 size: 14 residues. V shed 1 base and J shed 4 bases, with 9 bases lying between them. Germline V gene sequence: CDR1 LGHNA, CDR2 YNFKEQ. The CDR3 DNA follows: TGTGCCAGCAGCCAAGGGCAAGAGGCAGATACGCAGTATTTT. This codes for CASSQGQEADTQYF.

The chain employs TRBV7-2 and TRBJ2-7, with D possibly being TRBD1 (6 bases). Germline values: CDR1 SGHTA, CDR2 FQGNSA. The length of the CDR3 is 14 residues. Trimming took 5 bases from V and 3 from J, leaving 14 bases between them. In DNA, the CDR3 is TGTGCCAGCAGCCGGTCCCGGGACAACTACGAGCAGTACTTC. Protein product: CASSRSRDNYEQYF.

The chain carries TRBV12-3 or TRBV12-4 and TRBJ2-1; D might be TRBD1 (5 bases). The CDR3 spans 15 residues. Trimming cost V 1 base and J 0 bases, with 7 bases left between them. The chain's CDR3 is CASSLGQTSYNEQFF. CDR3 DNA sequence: TGTGCCAGCAGTTTAGGACAGACCTCCTACAATGAGCAGTTCTTC.

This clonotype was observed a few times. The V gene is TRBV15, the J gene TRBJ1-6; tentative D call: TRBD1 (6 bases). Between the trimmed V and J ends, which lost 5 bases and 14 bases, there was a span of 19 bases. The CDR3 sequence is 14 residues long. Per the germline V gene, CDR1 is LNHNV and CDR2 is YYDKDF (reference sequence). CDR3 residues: CATSRDLGANTLHF. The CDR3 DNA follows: TGTGCCACCAGCCGGGACTTGGGGGCGAACACCCTCCACTTT. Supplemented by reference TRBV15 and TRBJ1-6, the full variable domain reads DAMVIQNPRYQVTQFGKPVTLSCSQTLNHNVMYWYQQKSSQAPKLLFHYYDKDFNNEADTPDNFQSRRPNTSFCFLDIRSPGLGDTAMYLCATSRDLGANTLHFGNGTRLTVT.

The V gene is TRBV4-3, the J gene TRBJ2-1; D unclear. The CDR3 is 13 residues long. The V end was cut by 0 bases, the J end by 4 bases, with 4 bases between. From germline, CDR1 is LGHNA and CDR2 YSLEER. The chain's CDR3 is CASSQDLYNEQFF. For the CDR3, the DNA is TGCGCCAGCAGCCAAGATCTGTACAATGAGCAGTTCTTC.

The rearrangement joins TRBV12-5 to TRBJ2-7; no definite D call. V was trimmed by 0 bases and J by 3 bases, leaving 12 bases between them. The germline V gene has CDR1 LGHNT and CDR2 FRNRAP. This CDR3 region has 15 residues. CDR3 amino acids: CASGLVRALHYEQYF. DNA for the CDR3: TGTGCTAGTGGTTTGGTAAGGGCACTACACTACGAGCAGTACTTC.

The CDR3 coding sequence is TGTGCCAGCAGTGAGTTTCTAGGGCCCGGAGGAAACATTCAGTACTTC. The encoded protein is CASSEFLGPGGNIQYF. The rearrangement uses TRBV6-1 and TRBJ2-4; D is possibly TRBD2 (5 bases). CDR3 length equals 16 residues. Germline CDR1 reads MNHNS; CDR2 reads SASEGT. V lost 3 bases to trimming and J lost 6 bases, with 18 bases between them.

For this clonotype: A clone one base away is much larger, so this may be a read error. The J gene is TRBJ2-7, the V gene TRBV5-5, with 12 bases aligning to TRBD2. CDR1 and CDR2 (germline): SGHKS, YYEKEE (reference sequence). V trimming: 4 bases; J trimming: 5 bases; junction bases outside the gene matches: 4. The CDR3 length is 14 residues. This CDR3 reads CASSPTSGGHEQYF. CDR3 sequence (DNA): TGTGCCAGCAGCCCGACTAGCGGGGGCCACGAGCAGTACTTC.

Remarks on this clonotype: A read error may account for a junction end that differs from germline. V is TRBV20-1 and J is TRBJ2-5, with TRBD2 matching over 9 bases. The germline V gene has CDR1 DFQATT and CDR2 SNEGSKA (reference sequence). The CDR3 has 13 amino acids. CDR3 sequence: CSVRGLAGNEQYF. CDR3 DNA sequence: TGCAGTGTTAGAGGTCTAGCGGGGAATGAGCAGTACTTC.

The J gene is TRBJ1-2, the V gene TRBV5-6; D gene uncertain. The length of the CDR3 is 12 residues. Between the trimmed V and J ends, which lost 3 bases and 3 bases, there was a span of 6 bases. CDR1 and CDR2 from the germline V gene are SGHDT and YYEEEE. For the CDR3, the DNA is TGTGCCAGCAGCTCAGACGACTATGGCTACACCTTC. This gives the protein CASSSDDYGYTF.

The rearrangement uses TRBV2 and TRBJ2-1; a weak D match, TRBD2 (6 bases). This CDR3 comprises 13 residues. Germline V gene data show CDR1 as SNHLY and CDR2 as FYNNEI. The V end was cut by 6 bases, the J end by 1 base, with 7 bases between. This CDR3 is CASRTSSYNEQFF. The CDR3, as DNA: TGTGCCAGCAGGACTAGTTCCTACAATGAGCAGTTCTTC.

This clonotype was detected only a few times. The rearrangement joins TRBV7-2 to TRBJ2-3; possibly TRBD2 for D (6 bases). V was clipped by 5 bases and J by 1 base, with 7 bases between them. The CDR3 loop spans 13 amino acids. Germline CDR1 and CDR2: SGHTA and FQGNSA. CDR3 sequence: CASSGTGTDTQYF. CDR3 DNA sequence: TGTGCCAGCAGCGGGACTGGCACAGATACGCAGTATTTT.

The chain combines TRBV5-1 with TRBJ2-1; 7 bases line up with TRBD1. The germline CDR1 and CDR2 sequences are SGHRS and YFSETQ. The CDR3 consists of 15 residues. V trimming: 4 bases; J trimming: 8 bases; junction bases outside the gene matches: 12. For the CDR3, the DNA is TGCGCCAGCAGCGAAACAGGGGAGAGGTACGATGAGCAGTTCTTC. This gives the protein CASSETGERYDEQFF.

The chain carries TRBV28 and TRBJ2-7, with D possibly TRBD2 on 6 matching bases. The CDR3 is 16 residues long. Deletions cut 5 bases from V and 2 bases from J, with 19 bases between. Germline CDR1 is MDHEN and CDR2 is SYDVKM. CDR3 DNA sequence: TGTGCCAGCAGTGGGGACTCAAGGGGCTTTGCCTACGAGCAGTACTTC. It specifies CASSGDSRGFAYEQYF. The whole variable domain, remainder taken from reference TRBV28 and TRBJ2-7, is DVKVTQSSRYLVKRTGEKVFLECVQDMDHENMFWYRQDPGLGLRLIYFSYDVKMKEKGDIPEGYSVSREKKERFSLILESASTNQTSMYLCASSGDSRGFAYEQYFGPGTRLTVT.

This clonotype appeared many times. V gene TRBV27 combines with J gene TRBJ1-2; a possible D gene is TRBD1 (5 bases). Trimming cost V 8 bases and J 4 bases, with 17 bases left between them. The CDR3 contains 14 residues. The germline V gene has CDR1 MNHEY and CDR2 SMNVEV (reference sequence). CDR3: CASAGTGRSYGYTF. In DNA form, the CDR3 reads TGTGCCAGCGCCGGGACCGGGAGGTCCTATGGCTACACCTTC.

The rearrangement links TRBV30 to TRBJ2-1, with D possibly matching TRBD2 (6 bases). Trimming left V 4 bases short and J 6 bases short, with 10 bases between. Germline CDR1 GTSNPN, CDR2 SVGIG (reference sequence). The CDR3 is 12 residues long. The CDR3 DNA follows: TGTGCCTGGACCCATAGCGGCAATGAGCAGTTCTTC. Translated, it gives CAWTHSGNEQFF.

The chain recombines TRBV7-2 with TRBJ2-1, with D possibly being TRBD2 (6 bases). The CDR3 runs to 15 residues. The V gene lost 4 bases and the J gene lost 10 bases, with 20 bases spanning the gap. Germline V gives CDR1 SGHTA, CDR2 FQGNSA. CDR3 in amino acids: CASSSLWGDLREQFF. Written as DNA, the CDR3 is TGTGCCAGCAGCTCCTTGTGGGGGGATCTACGGGAGCAGTTCTTC.